The 12 T cell receptor beta chains given below trace back to one sample, sequenced in a study of cytomegalovirus exposure and HLA in healthy donors. 13 Jbeta primers and 60 Vbeta primers were used for the PCR. Some clones are missing from TCRdb's copy, which holds only in-frame ones; the method was immunoSEQ multiplex PCR. The sample contains roughly 110,000 clones, 71% of which appear only once. Source material: PBMCs. These receptors all stem from a female donor in good health and CMV-seronegative.

The V and J genes are TRBV27 and TRBJ1-2; D is possibly TRBD1 (6 bases). Germline lookup yields CDR1 MNHEY and CDR2 SMNVEV (reference sequence). The CDR3 contains 15 residues. The V end was cut by 0 bases, the J end by 5 bases, with 13 bases between. CDR3 sequence: CASSLSGHQNYGYTF. The CDR3 DNA is TGTGCCAGCAGTTTATCGGGACACCAAAATTATGGCTACACCTTC.

The chain has TRBV19 and TRBJ2-7, with 8 bases aligning to TRBD2. Germline V lookup: CDR1 LNHDA, CDR2 SQIVND (reference sequence). The CDR3 length is 13 residues. J gave up 9 bases and V 4 bases, and 8 bases lay outside the gene matches. The CDR3 DNA follows: TGTGCCAGTAGTACCGGGCGGGGGGCTTCGCAGTACTTC. Its translation: CASSTGRGASQYF.

The rearrangement links TRBV29-1 to TRBJ2-7, with TRBD2 identical over 7 bases. CDR3 length equals 13 residues. The trim removed 7 bases at V and 5 bases at J, leaving 11 bases unmatched. Germline V gene lookup returns CDR1 SQVTM and CDR2 ANQGSEA. Here the CDR3 reads CSAETSWGDEQYF. The CDR3 coding sequence is TGCAGCGCCGAGACTAGCTGGGGCGACGAGCAGTACTTC.

This clone showed up just a few times. The chain couples TRBV10-1 to TRBJ2-1; a possible D gene is TRBD2 (5 bases). The CDR3 is made up of 18 amino acids. Germline V gene data show CDR1 as WNHNN and CDR2 as SYGVQD (reference sequence). Trimming stripped 8 bases from V and 0 bases from J, with 23 bases between. The CDR3 DNA follows: TGCGCCAGCGCGGCGGGTATGGGCACCTTGAGCTCCTACAATGAGCAGTTCTTC. Translation: CASAAGMGTLSSYNEQFF.

This clone came up a few times. The rearrangement uses TRBV11-3 and TRBJ1-2; 8 positions match TRBD1. V shed 5 bases, J shed 0 bases, and the junction held 8 bases outside the gene matches. The length of the CDR3 is 16 residues. Germline V gene sequence: CDR1 SGHNT, CDR2 YENEEA. The CDR3: CASSEEADRANYGYTF. CDR3 bases: TGTGCCAGCAGCGAAGAAGCGGACAGGGCTAACTATGGCTACACCTTC. The full variable domain, its missing parts supplied by reference TRBV11-3 and TRBJ1-2, is EAGVVQSPRYKIIEKKQPVAFWCNPISGHNTLYWYLQNLGQGPELLIRYENEEAVDDSQLPKDRFSAERLKGVDSTLKIQPAELGDSAVYLCASSEEADRANYGYTFGSGTRLTVV.

The V gene is TRBV6-5, the J gene TRBJ2-1, with 8 nucleotides matching TRBD1. The ends lost 5 bases at V and 6 bases at J; junction bases unmatched: 9. Germline values: CDR1 MNHEY, CDR2 SVGAGI. CDR3 length: 15 amino acids. Here the CDR3 DNA reads TGTGCCAGCAGTAGCAGGGGGCCGTCTCGCAATGAGCAGTTCTTC. Translation: CASSSRGPSRNEQFF.

The rearrangement joins TRBV5-4 to TRBJ2-7; 10 bases align to TRBD2. Trimming removed 4 bases from V and 4 bases from J; junction bases left unmatched: 5. There are 14 residues in the CDR3. Germline V gene sequence: CDR1 SGHNT, CDR2 YYREEE (reference sequence). Here the CDR3 DNA reads TGTGCCAGCAGCACAGCGGGAGGGTGGTACGAGCAGTACTTC. Amino acids: CASSTAGGWYEQYF.

The chain is built from TRBV19 and TRBJ2-1; 9 positions match TRBD2. The V gene's germline CDR1 is LNHDA and CDR2 SQIVND (reference sequence). The CDR3 covers 15 residues. Unmatched junction bases numbered 11, after V lost 7 bases and J lost 7 bases. In DNA, the CDR3 is TGTGCCAGTAAGTCGTCTAGCGGGATTTGGAATGAGCAGTTCTTC. Amino acids: CASKSSSGIWNEQFF.

This sequence joins TRBV5-1 and TRBJ1-1; D perhaps matches TRBD1 (6 bases). This CDR3 has 13 amino acids. V lost 0 bases, J lost 6 bases, and 9 bases lay in between. In germline, CDR1 is SGHRS, CDR2 YFSETQ. The DNA for the CDR3 is TGCGCCAGCAGCTTGGAACAGGGTCCTGAAGCTTTCTTT. Translating it yields CASSLEQGPEAFF.

This rearrangement joins TRBV7-2 to TRBJ2-5, with D possibly matching TRBD2 (6 bases). TRBJ2-7 matches the DNA end more closely, so the J call is doubtful. Per the germline V gene, CDR1 is SGHTA and CDR2 is FQGNSA. The CDR3 length is 16 residues. CDR3 loop: CASSLAGGGTYYEQYF. CDR3 DNA sequence: TGTGCCAGCAGCTTAGCCGGCGGAGGGACCTACTACGAGCAGTACTTC.

This clone was counted only a few times. The chain links TRBV4-2 to TRBJ1-1; 7 positions match TRBD1. This CDR3 has 15 residues. With 2 bases clipped from V and 0 bases from J, the junction kept 3 bases outside the gene matches. Germline CDR1 and CDR2: LGHNA and YNFKEQ. In DNA, the CDR3 is TGTGCCAGCAGCCAAAACAGGGGACTGAACACTGAAGCTTTCTTT. This gives the protein CASSQNRGLNTEAFF.

The chain recombines TRBV7-2 with TRBJ2-1; tentatively, D is TRBD2 (6 bases). Germline-derived CDR1 and CDR2 are SGHTA and FQGNSA. The ends were cut back, 1 base at V and 12 bases at J, with 16 bases in the middle. The CDR3 loop spans 14 amino acids. The DNA for the CDR3 is TGTGCCAGCAGCTTAGAGGTCCTGGCGGGAAGGCAGTTCTTC. Translating it yields CASSLEVLAGRQFF.